This is a list of T cell receptor beta chains from one sample in a study of blood T cell repertoires in COVID-19. Some clones are missing from TCRdb's copy, which holds only in-frame ones; the method was immunoSEQ multiplex PCR. The table has 150,000 to 180,000 clones, roughly 80% seen once. Sequences were obtained from peripheral blood. The receptors derive from a woman aged 60-70 years with acute or convalescent COVID-19. Each CDR3 is given with its conserved first and last residue. A D gene is named only where the DNA matches it firmly. Clone size is not always given. Where it is, it says once, few, many or a class for expanded clones.

d_gene: TRBD1; abundance: -; len: 16; j_gene: TRBJ1-1; v_gene: TRBV19; CDR3aa: CASSYRDRGLYTEAFF; CDR3nt: TGTGCCAGTAGTTACCGGGACAGGGGGCTATATACTGAAGCTTTCTTT
d_gene: -; abundance: -; len: 10; j_gene: TRBJ2-3; v_gene: TRBV20-1; CDR3aa: CSPTADTQYF; CDR3nt: TGCAGCCCCACCGCGGATACGCAGTATTTT
d_gene: TRBD1; abundance: -; len: 16; j_gene: TRBJ1-3; v_gene: TRBV7-2; CDR3aa: CASSLGPTGTGNTIYF; CDR3nt: TGTGCCAGCAGCTTAGGCCCGACAGGGACTGGAAACACCATATATTTT
d_gene: TRBD1; abundance: -; len: 15; j_gene: TRBJ1-2; v_gene: TRBV6-5; CDR3aa: CASSRTGTFSYGYTF; CDR3nt: TGTGCCAGCAGCCGGACAGGGACCTTCTCCTATGGCTACACCTTC
d_gene: TRBD1; abundance: -; len: 14; j_gene: TRBJ2-3; v_gene: TRBV19; CDR3aa: CASSIGTGIDTQYF; CDR3nt: TGTGCCAGTTCTATTGGGACAGGGATAGATACGCAGTATTTT
d_gene: -; abundance: -; len: 15; j_gene: TRBJ2-3; v_gene: TRBV24-1; CDR3aa: CATSDPGLGTDTQYF; CDR3nt: TGTGCCACCAGTGATCCGGGACTTGGCACAGATACGCAGTATTTT
d_gene: TRBD1; abundance: -; len: 16; j_gene: TRBJ1-2; v_gene: TRBV19; CDR3aa: CASSPQYIQGADGYTF; CDR3nt: TGTGCCAGTAGTCCCCAATACATCCAGGGGGCGGATGGCTACACCTTC
d_gene: TRBD1; abundance: -; len: 15; j_gene: TRBJ1-3; v_gene: TRBV2; CDR3aa: CASTPSGTGRNTIYF; CDR3nt: TGTGCCAGCACCCCTTCGGGGACAGGGCGAAACACCATATATTTT
d_gene: -; abundance: -; len: 15; j_gene: TRBJ2-3; v_gene: TRBV6-1; CDR3aa: CASSERQLSTDTQYF; CDR3nt: TGTGCCAGCAGTGAACGGCAACTAAGCACAGATACGCAGTATTTT
d_gene: -; abundance: -; len: 15; j_gene: TRBJ2-6; v_gene: TRBV28; CDR3aa: CASSLAGSGANVLTF; CDR3nt: TGTGCCAGCAGCCTGGCAGGCTCTGGGGCCAACGTCCTGACTTTC
d_gene: TRBD1; abundance: -; len: 13; j_gene: TRBJ1-1; v_gene: TRBV28; CDR3aa: CASSLVRTGKAFF; CDR3nt: TGTGCCAGCAGTTTAGTTAGGACAGGGAAAGCTTTCTTT
d_gene: -; abundance: once; len: 17; j_gene: TRBJ2-5; v_gene: TRBV5-1; CDR3aa: CASSLDPMTDWVETQYF; CDR3nt: TGCGCCAGCAGCTTGGATCCTATGACAGATTGGGTAGAGACCCAGTACTTC
d_gene: -; abundance: -; len: 14; j_gene: TRBJ1-1; v_gene: TRBV28; CDR3aa: CAIMPGERWTEAFF; CDR3nt: TGTGCCATCATGCCGGGGGAACGGTGGACTGAAGCTTTCTTT
d_gene: -; abundance: -; len: 15; j_gene: TRBJ2-7; v_gene: TRBV4-1; CDR3aa: CASSHQGRSSYEQYF; CDR3nt: TGCGCCAGCAGCCACCAAGGCCGGAGCTCCTACGAGCAGTACTTC